The 12 T cell receptor beta chains reported below all come from one sample, sequenced in a study of blood T cells in healthy people across ages. Primed by a sample-barcoded 5' primer and a J-beta primer mix, a second PCR proceeded for roughly 7 to 12 cycles. MiXCR, run by TCRdb on the 5' RACE reads, gives a single entry per CDR3 protein. The sample carries some 780,000 distinct CDR3 sequences, around 50% recorded once. Sequenced: blood. The source of these receptors is a man aged 40-50 years in good health.

The chain joins TRBV29-1 to TRBJ2-7, with 9 positions matching TRBD1. This CDR3 is built from 14 residues. The J segment lost 2 bases and the V segment lost 6 bases, leaving 8 bases of the junction unmatched. From germline, CDR1 is SQVTM and CDR2 ANQGSEA. Written as DNA, the CDR3 is TGCAGCGTCCCGAACCGGGACAGGGCCTACGAGCAGTACTTC. Amino acids: CSVPNRDRAYEQYF.

The chain carries TRBV4-3 and TRBJ2-4; D remains unclear. The last part of the DNA fits TRBJ2-5 better; the J call may be wrong. Germline-derived CDR1 and CDR2 are LGHNA and YSLEER. The CDR3 has 15 amino acids. The CDR3 DNA reads TGCGCCAGCAGCCAAGATGGGCAGGCTCAAGAGACCCAGTACTTC. Amino acids: CASSQDGQAQETQYF.

Only a few counts were recorded for this clonotype. This chain joins TRBV27 and TRBJ2-1; 13 bases are shared with TRBD2. CDR1 MNHEY and CDR2 SMNVEV come from the germline V gene (reference sequence). CDR3 length: 13 residues. Losses at the gene ends were 6 bases for V and 9 bases for J; bases not matched to a gene: 2. Here the CDR3 DNA reads TGTGCCAGCAGGGGACTAGCGGGATTTGAGCAGTTCTTC. It encodes CASRGLAGFEQFF.

The V and J genes are TRBV2 and TRBJ2-4, with 7 bases lining up with TRBD1. The DNA end is more similar to TRBJ2-7, so the J call may be wrong. This CDR3 is 16 amino acids long. Per the germline V gene, CDR1 is SNHLY and CDR2 is FYNNEI. The CDR3 region has the DNA TGTGCCAGCAGGGCAACATCCGGGACAGAGTCCTACGAGCAGTACTTC. Protein: CASRATSGTESYEQYF.

This clonotype was found many times. This chain connects TRBV20-1 to TRBJ2-1; 8 bases are shared with TRBD2. J gave up 3 bases and V 6 bases, and 7 bases lay outside the gene matches. Germline V CDR1 and CDR2: DFQATT, SNEGSKA (reference sequence). The length of the CDR3 is 14 residues. Here the CDR3 reads CSAQPAGVYNEQFF. In DNA form, the CDR3 reads TGCAGTGCCCAGCCAGCGGGGGTCTACAATGAGCAGTTCTTC.

The J gene is TRBJ2-6, the V gene TRBV7-6, with D possibly TRBD1 on 6 matching bases. The V and J ends lost 5 bases and 0 bases respectively, with 17 bases between them. The CDR3 covers 18 residues. The germline CDR1 and CDR2 sequences are SGHVS and FNYEAQ. This CDR3 is CASSDYRVPLSGANVLTF. Here the CDR3 DNA reads TGTGCCAGCAGCGATTACAGGGTCCCCCTCTCTGGGGCCAACGTCCTGACTTTC.

The chain joins TRBV27 to TRBJ2-7; D unclear. Germline CDR1 MNHEY, CDR2 SMNVEV (reference sequence). CDR3 size: 13 residues. V was cut by 5 bases and J by 3 bases, with 11 bases left in between. The CDR3 reads CASSVQQNYEQYF. The CDR3 DNA is TGTGCCAGCAGTGTACAGCAAAACTACGAGCAGTACTTC.

This clonotype was found a few times. V gene TRBV29-1 combines with J gene TRBJ2-3; maybe TRBD2 (6 bases). V was pared by 2 bases and J by 8 bases, with 11 bases between. The CDR3 spans 12 residues. CDR1 and CDR2 from the germline V gene are SQVTM and ANQGSEA. CDR3 amino acids: CSVEINGGTQYF. The CDR3 region has the DNA TGCAGCGTTGAAATCAACGGGGGTACGCAGTATTTT.

The chain links TRBV7-2 to TRBJ1-2; D is uncertain. V lost 5 bases, J lost 7 bases, and 11 bases lay in between. CDR3 length: 12 residues. CDR1 is SGHTA, CDR2 FQGNSA, per germline. CDR3 in DNA: TGTGCCAGCAGCCCCCCATCGCCTGGCTACACCTTC. Translated: CASSPPSPGYTF.

V is TRBV29-1 and J is TRBJ2-1, with 10 bases that match TRBD2. Trimming removed 0 bases from V and 8 bases from J; junction bases left unmatched: 4. This CDR3 has 14 residues. CDR1 and CDR2 (germline): SQVTM, ANQGSEA. The CDR3 reads CSVEESGREDEQFF. CDR3 coding DNA: TGCAGCGTTGAAGAAAGCGGGAGGGAGGATGAGCAGTTCTTC.

This rearrangement joins TRBV15 to TRBJ2-5; D is perhaps TRBD1 (6 bases). The CDR3 consists of 15 residues. V was pared by 0 bases and J by 1 base, with 9 bases between. Looked up from germline, CDR1 is LNHNV and CDR2 is YYDKDF (reference sequence). The CDR3 bases are TGTGCCACCAGCAGAGAGAGGACAGTCCAAGAGACCCAGTACTTC. Amino acids: CATSRERTVQETQYF.

A note on this clonotype: A junction end diverges from the germline sequence, so it may reflect a read error. V usage is TRBV4-3 and J usage is TRBJ2-1; 8 bases are shared with TRBD2. The CDR3 has 14 amino acids. CDR1 LGHNA and CDR2 YSLEER come from the germline V gene. As DNA, the CDR3 is TGCGCCGGCAGCCAGGATCCTGGACTAGCCGGGCAGTTCTTC. Its translation: CAGSQDPGLAGQFF.